The 18 T cell receptor beta chains below were found in one sample sequenced in a study of OX40 agonist ivuxolimab in advanced cancers. The protocol was immunoSEQ multiplex PCR, while the TCRdb copy is restricted to in-frame clones and leaves out a portion. The data show 60,000 to 75,000 clones, with about four fifths seen just once and 1% to 1.5% held by the top ten. The sample in question was CD4+ or CD8+ T cells sorted from blood, obtained in a trial of the OX40 agonist ivuxolimab. The receptors stem from an adult with an advanced solid tumor such as melanoma, head and neck, liver or kidney cancer.

The rearrangement links TRBV29-1 to TRBJ2-7; a possible D gene is TRBD2 (6 bases). V dropped 3 bases and J dropped 4 bases, with 10 bases sitting between them. This CDR3 has 12 residues. Germline CDR1 SQVTM, CDR2 ANQGSEA. In DNA, the CDR3 is TGCAGCGTTGACTTGGAGGGGTACGAGCAGTACTTC. It specifies CSVDLEGYEQYF.

CDR3 coding DNA: TGCGCCAGCAGCTGGACGGGGGATCGGGGGGATACGCAGTATTTT. Protein product: CASSWTGDRGDTQYF. V and J are TRBV5-1 and TRBJ2-3; D perhaps matches TRBD2 (6 bases). Germline-derived CDR1 and CDR2 are SGHRS and YFSETQ. This CDR3 spans 15 amino acids. The germline V and J ends were trimmed by 3 bases and 6 bases, with 17 bases remaining between them. Full variable domain (missing parts from reference TRBV5-1 and TRBJ2-3): KAGVTQTPRYLIKTRGQQVTLSCSPISGHRSVSWYQQTPGQGLQFLFEYFSETQRNKGNFPGRFSGRQFSNSRSEMNVSTLELGDSALYLCASSWTGDRGDTQYFGPGTRLTVL.

This clone showed up just a few times. This chain links TRBV5-5 with TRBJ2-7; D could derive from TRBD1 or TRBD2 (5 bases each). The V gene's germline CDR1 is SGHKS and CDR2 YYEKEE (reference sequence). The V and J ends lost 0 bases and 3 bases respectively, with 10 bases between them. This CDR3 has 14 amino acids. In nucleotides, the CDR3 is TGTGCCAGCAGCTTGGTGGGACGGAGCTACGAGCAGTACTTC. Translation gives CASSLVGRSYEQYF.

This rearrangement joins TRBV4-3 to TRBJ2-1; D is perhaps TRBD1 (6 bases). V dropped 0 bases and J dropped 7 bases, with 13 bases sitting between them. This CDR3 has 15 amino acids. The germline V gene encodes CDR1 LGHNA and CDR2 YSLEER. For the CDR3, the DNA is TGCGCCAGCAGCCAAGATCAGGGGTTTGGGAATGAGCAGTTCTTC. It yields the protein CASSQDQGFGNEQFF.

The chain links TRBV10-1 to TRBJ1-6; 12 bases fit TRBD1. V dropped 6 bases and J dropped 7; count of bases not matched to a gene: 1. The length of the CDR3 is 14 residues. The germline CDR1 and CDR2 sequences are WNHNN and SYGVQD (reference sequence). CDR3 residues: CASRGQGANSPLHF. The CDR3 DNA is TGCGCCAGCAGGGGACAGGGGGCAAATTCACCCCTCCACTTT.

This clone was counted between two and nine times. The chain combines TRBV19 with TRBJ1-5; 7 positions agree with TRBD1. Germline-derived CDR1 and CDR2 are LNHDA and SQIVND (reference sequence). The CDR3 consists of 15 residues. V was pared by 7 bases and J by 5 bases, with 11 bases of the junction left unmatched. Here the CDR3 reads CASIPTDRADQPQHF. As DNA, the CDR3 is TGTGCCAGTATCCCCACCGACAGGGCGGATCAGCCCCAGCATTTT.

This chain uses TRBV7-2 with TRBJ2-1; D is perhaps TRBD2 (5 bases). The length of the CDR3 is 16 residues. Between the trimmed V and J ends, which lost 1 base and 7 bases, there was a span of 17 bases. Per germline, CDR1 SGHTA and CDR2 FQGNSA. For the CDR3, the DNA is TGTGCCAGCAGCTTAGTAGGACTCCCTTGGCTGAATGAGCAGTTCTTC. Translating it yields CASSLVGLPWLNEQFF.

At least ten counts were recorded for this clone. The chain combines TRBV7-2 with TRBJ1-5; D is unclear. The CDR3 spans 14 residues. The V gene lost 2 bases and the J gene lost 2 bases, with 7 bases spanning the gap. The V gene's germline CDR1 is SGHTA and CDR2 FQGNSA. The CDR3 nucleotides are TGTGCCAGCAGCTTAAGAGGTCGCAATCAGCCCCAGCATTTT. It is translated as CASSLRGRNQPQHF.

This clone was observed once. CDR3 nucleotides: TGTGCCAGCAGCTTTACACAGGGGGGAGGGAGAAATCAGCCCCAGCATTTT. Protein sequence: CASSFTQGGGRNQPQHF. This chain uses TRBV5-6 with TRBJ1-5; TRBD1 aligns across 8 bases. The germline CDR1 and CDR2 sequences are SGHDT and YYEEEE. The CDR3 is made up of 17 amino acids. The junction had 11 bases not matched to a gene; V was cut back by 2 bases and J by 4 bases.

The V gene is TRBV30, the J gene TRBJ1-2; 10 positions match TRBD1. Per the germline V gene, CDR1 is GTSNPN and CDR2 is SVGIG (reference sequence). The V segment lost 7 bases and the J segment 4 bases; nucleotides outside the gene matches: 9. The CDR3 spans 14 residues. The CDR3 coding sequence is TGTGCCTTTCCCTACGGGACAGGGGCCTATGGCTACACCTTC. Translated, it gives CAFPYGTGAYGYTF.

The gene calls are TRBV5-1 and TRBJ1-1; TRBD1 matches at 9 bases. V lost 4 bases, J lost 4 bases, and 8 bases stayed unmatched. CDR1 is SGHRS and CDR2 is YFSETQ in the germline V gene. CDR3 size: 15 residues. Written as DNA, the CDR3 is TGCGCCAGCAGCCGAATGGACAGGGGAGCCACTGAAGCTTTCTTT. Its protein is CASSRMDRGATEAFF.

The chain recombines TRBV5-1 with TRBJ2-7; D unresolved. Germline V gene sequence: CDR1 SGHRS, CDR2 YFSETQ. The CDR3 loop spans 14 amino acids. V dropped 0 bases and J dropped 5 bases, with 12 bases sitting between them. The CDR3 protein is CASSLEGRRDEQYF. Written as DNA, the CDR3 is TGCGCCAGCAGCTTGGAAGGGCGAAGGGACGAGCAGTACTTC. The full variable domain, its missing parts supplied by reference TRBV5-1 and TRBJ2-7, is KAGVTQTPRYLIKTRGQQVTLSCSPISGHRSVSWYQQTPGQGLQFLFEYFSETQRNKGNFPGRFSGRQFSNSRSEMNVSTLELGDSALYLCASSLEGRRDEQYFGPGTRLTVT.

This clone has a handful of counts. This chain connects TRBV19 to TRBJ2-2; D might be TRBD1 (5 bases). This CDR3 comprises 15 residues. Germline V gives CDR1 LNHDA, CDR2 SQIVND (reference sequence). Between the trimmed V and J ends, which lost 2 bases and 3 bases, there was a span of 10 bases. In nucleotides, the CDR3 is TGTGCCAGTAGTATACCAGGGATCGACACCGGGGAGCTGTTTTTT. Its translation is CASSIPGIDTGELFF.

This clone turned up a few times. This rearrangement joins TRBV19 to TRBJ1-2; weak D call: TRBD1 (5 bases). Between the trimmed V and J ends, which lost 1 base and 8 bases, there was a span of 11 bases. This CDR3 contains 13 residues. CDR1 is LNHDA and CDR2 is SQIVND in the germline V gene (reference sequence). CDR3 in DNA: TGTGCCAGTAGTATAGCCTTTCAGGGAGGCTACACCTTC. Its protein is CASSIAFQGGYTF.

This chain links TRBV12-2 with TRBJ1-1. TRBV12-2 is an annotated pseudogene. The CDR3 totals 11 residues. DNA for the CDR3: TGTGCACGGACGTCGGGCACTGAAGCTTTCTTT. Protein: CARTSGTEAFF.

This chain joins TRBV6-6 and TRBJ2-1; 15 nucleotides align to TRBD2. There are 16 residues in the CDR3. The junction had 6 bases not matched to a gene; V was cut back by 5 bases and J by 7 bases. Germline V gene lookup returns CDR1 MNHNY and CDR2 SVGAGI (reference sequence). The CDR3: CASSHPGTSGGNEQFF. The CDR3 DNA reads TGTGCCAGCAGTCACCCCGGGACTAGCGGGGGGAATGAGCAGTTCTTC.

The chain uses TRBV5-1 and TRBJ2-1, with 13 positions matching TRBD2. Germline V gene data show CDR1 as SGHRS and CDR2 as YFSETQ. J gave up 4 bases and V 7 bases, and 23 bases lay outside the gene matches. This CDR3 spans 21 amino acids. In DNA, the CDR3 is TGCGCCAGCCGCAGCTTGAGTCCGGGACTAGCGGGACCCACCATTTACAATGAGCAGTTCTTC. Protein product: CASRSLSPGLAGPTIYNEQFF.

J is TRBJ2-7 and V is TRBV7-2; 8 nucleotides align to TRBD1. Trimming removed 4 bases from V and 1 base from J; junction bases left unmatched: 3. In germline, CDR1 is SGHTA, CDR2 FQGNSA. The CDR3 contains 14 residues. CDR3 region: CASSSGQGSYEQYF. The CDR3 DNA reads as TGTGCCAGCAGCTCAGGACAGGGTTCCTACGAGCAGTACTTC.